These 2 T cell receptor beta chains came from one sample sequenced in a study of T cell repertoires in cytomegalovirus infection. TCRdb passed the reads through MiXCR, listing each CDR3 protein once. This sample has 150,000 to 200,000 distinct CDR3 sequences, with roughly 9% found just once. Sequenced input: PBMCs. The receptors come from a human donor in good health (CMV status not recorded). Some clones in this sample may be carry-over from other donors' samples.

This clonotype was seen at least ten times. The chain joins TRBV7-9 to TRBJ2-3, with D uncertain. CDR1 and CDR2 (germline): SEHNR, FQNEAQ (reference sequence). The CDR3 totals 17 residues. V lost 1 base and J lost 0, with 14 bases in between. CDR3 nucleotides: TGTGCCAGCAGCTTAGAGCACGGCAGGAAAAGCACAGATACGCAGTATTTT. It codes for CASSLEHGRKSTDTQYF.

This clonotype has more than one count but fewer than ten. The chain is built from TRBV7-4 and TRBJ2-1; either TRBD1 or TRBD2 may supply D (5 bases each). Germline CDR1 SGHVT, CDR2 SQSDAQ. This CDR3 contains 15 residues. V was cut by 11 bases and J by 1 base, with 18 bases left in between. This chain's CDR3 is CAAGGRASSYNEQFF. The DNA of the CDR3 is TGTGCCGCTGGGGGACGGGCGTCATCCTACAATGAGCAGTTCTTC.